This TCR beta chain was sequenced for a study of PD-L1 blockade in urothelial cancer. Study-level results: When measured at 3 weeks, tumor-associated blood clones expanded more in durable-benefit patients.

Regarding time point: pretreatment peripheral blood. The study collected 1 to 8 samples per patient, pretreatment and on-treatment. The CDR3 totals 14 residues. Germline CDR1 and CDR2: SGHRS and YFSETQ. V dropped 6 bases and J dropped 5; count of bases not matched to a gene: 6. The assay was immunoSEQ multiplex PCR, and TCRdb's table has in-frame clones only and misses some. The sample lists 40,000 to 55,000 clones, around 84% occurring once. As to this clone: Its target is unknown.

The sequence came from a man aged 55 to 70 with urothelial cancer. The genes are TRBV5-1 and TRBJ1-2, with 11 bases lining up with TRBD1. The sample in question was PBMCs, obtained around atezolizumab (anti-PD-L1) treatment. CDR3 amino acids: CASNRGTGGYGYTF. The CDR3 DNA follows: TGCGCCAGCAACAGAGGGACAGGGGGTTATGGCTACACCTTC.